This T cell receptor beta chain was captured by sequencing in a study of shared clonotypes between healthy human individuals. Study results and caveats: Naive subsets generally exceeded memory subsets in estimated richness.

Remarks on this clone: Its matching antigen is unknown.

TCRdb keeps only in-frame clones here, not all; method: immunoSEQ multiplex PCR. The profile shows hundreds of thousands of clones, almost 97% of them singletons. V shed 7 bases and J shed 6 bases, with 16 bases lying between them. The germline V gene encodes CDR1 MRHNA and CDR2 SNTAGT. This CDR3 comprises 14 residues. The rearrangement uses TRBV6-4 and TRBJ1-3; a weak D match, TRBD1 (6 bases). The receptor's source is a young woman in good health. Material for sequencing was naive CD4+ T cells sorted from blood. The subset here: CD45RA+ positively selected. This chain's CDR3 is CASNDCGQKNTIYF. CDR3 coding DNA: TGTGCCAGCAACGATTGCGGACAGAAAAACACCATATATTTT.